One sample yielded the 16 T cell receptor beta chains listed below, sequenced in a study of T cells in Graves' hyperthyroidism and ophthalmopathy. Amplification of TCR beta CDR3 regions used RNA as the template. Carried out on the TCR CDR3, a first-round RT-PCR used the HTBI primer set. TCRdb independently ran MiXCR on the multiplex PCR reads; one entry per CDR3 protein. The sample contains 500,000 to 550,000 distinct CDR3 sequences, about 20% of which appear only once. Sequencing was performed on blood. The receptors stem from a man younger than 35 with Graves' hyperthyroidism.

This clonotype was counted at least ten times. V gene TRBV12-3 or TRBV12-4 combines with J gene TRBJ1-5; 9 bases map to TRBD1. The CDR3 has 16 amino acids. After removal of 1 base from V and 2 bases from J, the junction contained 3 bases not matched to a gene. In DNA form, the CDR3 reads TGTGCCAGCAGTTTAGGGACAGGGGTTGGCAATCAGCCCCAGCATTTT. It is translated as CASSLGTGVGNQPQHF.

The V gene is TRBV28, the J gene TRBJ2-7; weak D call: TRBD1 (6 bases). Germline V gene lookup returns CDR1 MDHEN and CDR2 SYDVKM. The V gene lost 5 bases and the J gene lost 3 bases, with 23 bases spanning the gap. The CDR3 is 17 residues long. In DNA, the CDR3 is TGTGCCAGCAGTCTAGGACAGTTTCTTCTTGGGCGCTACGAGCAGTACTTC. This sequence encodes CASSLGQFLLGRYEQYF.

V is TRBV28 and J is TRBJ1-5, with TRBD1 matching 9 bases. V shed 6 bases, J shed 3 bases, and the junction held 12 bases outside the gene matches. There are 17 residues in the CDR3. Germline V gene lookup returns CDR1 MDHEN and CDR2 SYDVKM. The CDR3, as DNA: TGTGCCAGCAGCGCGCCCGGGACAGGGTACCTCAATCAGCCCCAGCATTTT. It translates to CASSAPGTGYLNQPQHF.

Concerning this clonotype: Since a much larger clone is just one base distant, this may be a read error. V and J are TRBV6-2 or TRBV6-3 and TRBJ1-1; tentative D call: TRBD1 (5 bases). There are 13 residues in the CDR3. Germline CDR1 and CDR2: MNHEY and SVGEGT. The CDR3 region has the DNA TGTGCCAGCATTTCCCGGGGGAACTCTGAAGCTTTCTTT. The encoded protein is CASISRGNSEAFF.

Ten or more counts support this clonotype. The CDR3 region has the DNA TGTGCCAGCAGCCGGGGACAGCATTACGAGCAGTACTTC. Translating it yields CASSRGQHYEQYF. V is TRBV11-1 and J is TRBJ2-7; 7 bases agree with TRBD1. Trimming cost V 5 bases and J 4 bases; bases outside gene matches: 5. Germline V gene sequence: CDR1 SGHAT, CDR2 FQDESV (reference sequence). The CDR3 is made up of 13 amino acids.

This clonotype has a count of ten or more. The chain combines TRBV19 with TRBJ2-7; TRBD1 is a possible D gene (8 bases). The germline V and J ends were trimmed by 6 bases and 2 bases, with 20 bases remaining between them. Germline V lookup: CDR1 LNHDA, CDR2 SQIVND (reference sequence). The CDR3 runs 16 residues. CDR3 nucleotides: TGTGCCAGTAGCCCACAGCGGGACAGGTTCGCCTACGAGCAGTACTTC. It is translated as CASSPQRDRFAYEQYF.

This clonotype came up many times. The V gene is TRBV28, the J gene TRBJ1-5; 10 bases are a match to TRBD1. Germline V CDR1 and CDR2: MDHEN, SYDVKM. V lost 10 bases, J lost 10 bases, and 7 bases stayed unmatched. The CDR3 extends over 12 amino acids. The CDR3 here is CATEGQGKPQHF. In DNA form, the CDR3 reads TGTGCCACCGAGGGACAGGGGAAACCCCAGCATTTT. Looking up the rest from reference TRBV28 and TRBJ1-5 gives the full variable domain: DVKVTQSSRYLVKRTGEKVFLECVQDMDHENMFWYRQDPGLGLRLIYFSYDVKMKEKGDIPEGYSVSREKKERFSLILESASTNQTSMYLCATEGQGKPQHFGDGTRLSIL.

This chain links TRBV25-1 with TRBJ1-1; D is undetermined. V dropped 2 bases and J dropped 8 bases, with 6 bases sitting between them. This CDR3 spans 11 amino acids. Germline V gene sequence: CDR1 MGHDK, CDR2 SYGVNS. CDR3 DNA: TGTGCCAGCAGTGAAAACCGAGAAGCTTTCTTT. It translates to CASSENREAFF.

The rearrangement uses TRBV28 and TRBJ2-7; D perhaps matches TRBD2 (6 bases). The CDR3 spans 13 residues. Germline loops: CDR1 MDHEN, CDR2 SYDVKM. Trimming stripped 8 bases from V and 2 bases from J, with 13 bases between. The CDR3 DNA reads TGTGCCAGCCTACGTAGCGGTACCTACGAGCAGTACTTC. This encodes CASLRSGTYEQYF.

V gene TRBV19 combines with J gene TRBJ1-1; TRBD1 agrees at 7 bases. Germline V lookup: CDR1 LNHDA, CDR2 SQIVND (reference sequence). This CDR3 is 14 amino acids long. V shed 3 bases and J 5 bases; nucleotides not matched to a gene: 6. CDR3 coding DNA: TGTGCCAGTAGTATGGGGACAGCGGGTACTGAAGCTTTCTTT. Translating gives CASSMGTAGTEAFF.

This clonotype was detected many times. A much larger clone differs by one base, so this may be a read error. The V and J genes are TRBV6-2 or TRBV6-3 and TRBJ1-1; 12 bases match TRBD1. Unmatched junction bases numbered 12, after V lost 0 bases and J lost 4 bases. The CDR3 sequence is 19 residues long. From germline, CDR1 is MNHEY and CDR2 SVGEGT. Here the CDR3 reads CASSYSWDRGPRGSTEAFF. The CDR3 DNA follows: TGTGCCAGCAGTTACTCGTGGGACAGGGGGCCAAGAGGGAGCACTGAAGCTTTCTTT.

This clonotype was counted many times. The conserved closing phenylalanine or tryptophan is absent in this CDR3, likely reflecting a read error. The rearrangement links TRBV19 to TRBJ1-5, with 9 bases aligning to TRBD1. Losses at the gene ends were 6 bases for V and 4 bases for J; bases not matched to a gene: 10. This CDR3 contains 16 residues. Germline V gives CDR1 LNHDA, CDR2 SQIVND (reference sequence). CDR3 sequence: CASRRGGDRGNQPQHY. CDR3 in DNA: TGTGCCAGTAGGCGAGGGGGTGACAGGGGGAATCAGCCCCAGCATTAT.

This clonotype was observed many times. V usage is TRBV12-3 or TRBV12-4 and J usage is TRBJ1-3, with TRBD1 as a possible D gene (5 bases). V dropped 6 bases and J dropped 2 bases, with 14 bases sitting between them. This CDR3 region has 15 residues. The CDR3, as DNA: TGTGCCAGCAGGATAATCGGGGGGACTGGAAACACCATATATTTT. It translates to CASRIIGGTGNTIYF.

This clonotype was found a few times. A much larger clone lies one base from this, so it may be a read error. The chain links TRBV30 to TRBJ2-2; no reliable D call. Deletions cut 3 bases from V and 7 bases from J, with 18 bases between. There are 15 residues in the CDR3. Germline loops: CDR1 GTSNPN, CDR2 SVGIG (reference sequence). CDR3 nucleotide sequence: TGTGCCTGGAGCCCGGAACCGTTGAAAGGCGGGGAGCTGTTTTTT. It translates to CAWSPEPLKGGELFF.

The J gene is TRBJ2-7, the V gene TRBV6-1; 7 nucleotides line up with TRBD1. CDR3 size: 14 residues. V gave up 4 bases and J gave up 2 bases; unmatched junction bases: 5. In germline, CDR1 is MNHNS, CDR2 SASEGT. The CDR3 here is CASSAIGQAYEQYF. In DNA form, the CDR3 reads TGTGCCAGCAGTGCTATTGGACAGGCCTACGAGCAGTACTTC.

This clonotype has ten or more counts. The CDR3 DNA sequence: TGTGCCAGCAGTTTAAGGCAACTCTACGAGCAGTACTTC. Protein product: CASSLRQLYEQYF. The chain joins TRBV12-3 or TRBV12-4 to TRBJ2-7; the D is unclear. The length of the CDR3 is 13 residues. The germline V and J ends were trimmed by 2 bases and 3 bases, with 8 bases remaining between them.